Only one count was recorded for the clone carrying this T cell receptor beta chain. This entry comes from a study of blood T cell repertoires in COVID-19. Looking at the study overall: The samples span acute and convalescent COVID-19 from the United States, Italy and Spain. PBMCs, B-cell-depleted T cells, or T cells provided the cDNA or gDNA that made up the material.

Trimming removed 4 bases from V and 2 bases from J, with 14 bases in between. Germline-derived CDR1 and CDR2 are LGHNA and YNFKEQ. The CDR3 sequence is 15 residues long. Authors' processing steps: Reference gene primer amplification yielded estimated nucleated cell counts. This table comes from immunoSEQ multiplex PCR, and its TCRdb copy is limited to in-frame clones, with some not included. V and J calls and clone size are copied from that table; D and trimming were computed from the DNA. This table has 30,000 to 40,000 clones, 88% appearing once. The TCR comes from a human donor with active COVID-19. The donor label of this sample is uncertain. Source material: peripheral blood. The rearrangement links TRBV4-2 to TRBJ1-1; D remains unclear. The CDR3 here is CASSRETTLNTEAFF. CDR3 DNA sequence: TGTGCCAGCAGCCGCGAGACAACCCTCAACACTGAAGCTTTCTTT.